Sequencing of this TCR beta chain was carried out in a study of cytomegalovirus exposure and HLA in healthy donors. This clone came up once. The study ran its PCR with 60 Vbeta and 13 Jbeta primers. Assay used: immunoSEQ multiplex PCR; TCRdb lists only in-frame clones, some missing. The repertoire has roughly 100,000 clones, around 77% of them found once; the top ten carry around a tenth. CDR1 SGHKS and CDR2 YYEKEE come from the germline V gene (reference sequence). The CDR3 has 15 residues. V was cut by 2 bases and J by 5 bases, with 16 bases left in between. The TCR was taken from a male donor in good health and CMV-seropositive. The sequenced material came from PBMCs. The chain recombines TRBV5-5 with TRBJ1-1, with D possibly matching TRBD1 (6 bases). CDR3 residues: CASSFRYREGTEAFF. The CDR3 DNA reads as TGTGCCAGCAGCTTTAGGTACAGGGAGGGGACTGAAGCTTTCTTT. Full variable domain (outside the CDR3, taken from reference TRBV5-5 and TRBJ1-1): DAGVTQSPTHLIKTRGQQVTLRCSPISGHKSVSWYQQVLGQGPQFIFQYYEKEERGRGNFPDRFSARQFPNYSSELNVNALLLGDSALYLCASSFRYREGTEAFFGQGTRLTVV.